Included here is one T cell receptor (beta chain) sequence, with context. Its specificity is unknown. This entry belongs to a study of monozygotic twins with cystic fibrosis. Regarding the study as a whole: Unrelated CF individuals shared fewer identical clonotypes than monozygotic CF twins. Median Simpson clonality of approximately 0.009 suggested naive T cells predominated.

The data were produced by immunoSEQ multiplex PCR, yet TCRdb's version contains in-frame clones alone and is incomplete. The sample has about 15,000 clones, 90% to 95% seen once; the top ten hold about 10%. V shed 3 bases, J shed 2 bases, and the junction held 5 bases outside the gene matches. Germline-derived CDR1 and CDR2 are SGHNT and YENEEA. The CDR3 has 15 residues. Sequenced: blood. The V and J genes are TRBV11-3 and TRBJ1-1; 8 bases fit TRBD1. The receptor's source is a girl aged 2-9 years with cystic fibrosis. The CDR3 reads CASSLTGVGNTEAFF. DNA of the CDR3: TGTGCCAGCAGCTTGACAGGGGTTGGCAACACTGAAGCTTTCTTT.